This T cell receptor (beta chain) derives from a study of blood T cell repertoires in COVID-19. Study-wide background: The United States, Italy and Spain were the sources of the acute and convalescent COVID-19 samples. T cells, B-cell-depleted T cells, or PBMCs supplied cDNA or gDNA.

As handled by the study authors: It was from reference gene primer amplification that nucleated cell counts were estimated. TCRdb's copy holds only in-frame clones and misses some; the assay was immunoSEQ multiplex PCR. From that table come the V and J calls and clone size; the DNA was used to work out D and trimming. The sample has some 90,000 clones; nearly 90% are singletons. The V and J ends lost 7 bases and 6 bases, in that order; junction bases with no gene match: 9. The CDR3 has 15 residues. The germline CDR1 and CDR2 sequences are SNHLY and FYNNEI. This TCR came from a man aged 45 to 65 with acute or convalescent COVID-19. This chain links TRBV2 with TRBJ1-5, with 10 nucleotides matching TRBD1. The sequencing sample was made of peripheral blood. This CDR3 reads CASKSRDRGGQPQHF. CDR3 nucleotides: TGTGCCAGCAAGTCACGGGACAGGGGTGGTCAGCCCCAGCATTTT.